This T cell receptor (beta chain) was captured by sequencing in a study of radiation and T cells in renal cell carcinoma. As for time point: blood 4 weeks post-SBRT, at nephrectomy. This sample's treatment: 15 Gy SBRT to primary tumor, nephrectomy 4 weeks later. CDR1 and CDR2 (germline): MNHNS, SASEGT. The length of the CDR3 is 14 residues. The ends were cut back, 4 bases at V and 1 base at J, with 7 bases in the middle. Assay used: immunoSEQ multiplex PCR; TCRdb lists only in-frame clones, some missing. Among roughly 170,000 clones listed, 88% were seen once. This sequence joins TRBV6-1 and TRBJ2-2; D perhaps matches TRBD1 (5 bases). The receptor was derived from a woman in her forties or fifties with renal cell carcinoma. Source: blood, taken from a patient whose treatment included radiotherapy and nephrectomy. The CDR3 here is CASSVGQNTGELFF. The CDR3 region has the DNA TGTGCCAGCAGTGTCGGACAGAACACCGGGGAGCTGTTTTTT.